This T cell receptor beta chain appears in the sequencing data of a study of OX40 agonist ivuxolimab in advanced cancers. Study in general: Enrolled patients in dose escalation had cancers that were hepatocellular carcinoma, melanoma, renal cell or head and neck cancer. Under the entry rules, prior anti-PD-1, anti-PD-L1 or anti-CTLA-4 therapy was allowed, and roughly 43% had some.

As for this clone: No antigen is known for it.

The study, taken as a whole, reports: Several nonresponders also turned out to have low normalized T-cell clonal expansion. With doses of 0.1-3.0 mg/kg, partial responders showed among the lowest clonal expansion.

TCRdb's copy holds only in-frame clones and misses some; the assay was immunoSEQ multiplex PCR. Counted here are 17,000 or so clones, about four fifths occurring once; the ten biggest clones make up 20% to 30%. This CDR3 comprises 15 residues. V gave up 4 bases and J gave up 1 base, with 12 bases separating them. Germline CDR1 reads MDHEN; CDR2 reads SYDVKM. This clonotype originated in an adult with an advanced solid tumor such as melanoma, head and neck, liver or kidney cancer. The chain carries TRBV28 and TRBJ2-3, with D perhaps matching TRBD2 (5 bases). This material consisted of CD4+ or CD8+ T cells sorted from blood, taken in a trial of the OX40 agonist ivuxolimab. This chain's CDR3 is CASSYPRGGTDTQYF. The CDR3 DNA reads TGTGCCAGCAGTTACCCTCGGGGAGGCACAGATACGCAGTATTTT. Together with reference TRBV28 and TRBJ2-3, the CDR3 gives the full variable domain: DVKVTQSSRYLVKRTGEKVFLECVQDMDHENMFWYRQDPGLGLRLIYFSYDVKMKEKGDIPEGYSVSREKKERFSLILESASTNQTSMYLCASSYPRGGTDTQYFGPGTRLTVL.